This T cell receptor (beta chain) came from a study of CD8 T cells in Susac syndrome. On the study more broadly: Blood was drawn from Susac syndrome patients while they were therapy-naive, on corticosteroids, or on intravenous immunoglobulin alone.

The RNA, about 0.45 to 1 ug, was put through reverse transcription using random hexamers. The method of amplification for TCR beta CDR3 was immunoSEQ multiplex PCR, covering 54 Vbeta and 13 Jbeta. TCRdb recomputed calls from the immunoSEQ multiplex PCR reads with MiXCR, one row per CDR3 protein. This table holds approximately 150,000 distinct CDR3 sequences, under 97% found once. This clonotype was counted once. All included Susac syndrome patients satisfied recently defined diagnostic criteria for definite or probable disease. Negative magnetic isolation gave CD8+ and CD4+ cells; FACS enriched CD8+ TEMRA. This CDR3 region has 16 residues. Germline V gene sequence: CDR1 SQVTM, CDR2 ANQGSEA. With 7 bases clipped from V and 2 bases from J, the junction kept 9 bases outside the gene matches.

Sequenced input: CD4+ T cells from PBMCs. The sequence was obtained from a human donor with Susac syndrome. The rearrangement links TRBV29-1 to TRBJ2-6; 9 bases line up with TRBD1. CDR3 in amino acids: CSAGGQGGAGANVLTF. In nucleotides, the CDR3 is TGCAGCGCCGGGGGACAGGGTGGAGCTGGGGCCAACGTCCTGACTTTC. The whole variable domain, filled in from reference TRBV29-1 and TRBJ2-6, reads SAVISQKPSRDICQRGTSLTIQCQVDSQVTMMFWYRQQPGQSLTLIATANQGSEATYESGFVIDKFPISRPNLTFSTLTVSNMSPEDSSIYLCSAGGQGGAGANVLTFGAGSRLTVL.